This T cell receptor beta chain was recorded in a study of T cell responses to AZD1222 COVID-19 vaccine. Study findings and constraints: Increased Spike-specific TCR breadth and depth were observed after two AZD1222 doses.

This table comes from immunoSEQ multiplex PCR, and its TCRdb copy is limited to in-frame clones, with some not included. This sample yields about 98,000 clones, of which 88% are seen a single time; about 6% belongs to the top ten. V trimming: 10 bases; J trimming: 10 bases; junction bases outside the gene matches: 6. The CDR3 length is 12 residues. From germline, CDR1 is MNHEY and CDR2 SVGAGI. Details on this clone: Its specificity is not known.

The V gene is TRBV6-5, the J gene TRBJ1-6; 8 bases match TRBD1. The sample in question was peripheral blood, obtained on day 0 of AZD1222 vaccination. This clonotype was obtained from an adult in good health. In nucleotides, the CDR3 is TGTGCCACCGGACAGGGAGGGTCACCCCTCCACTTT. Translating gives CATGQGGSPLHF.